This T cell receptor beta chain was captured by sequencing in a study of T cells in Graves' hyperthyroidism and ophthalmopathy. The TCR beta CDR3 regions underwent amplification using RNA transcripts as the source. The HTBI primer set was used in a first-round RT-PCR of the TCR CDR3. TCRdb independently ran MiXCR on the multiplex PCR reads; one entry per CDR3 protein. Among approximately 520,000 distinct CDR3 sequences listed, less than 25% were seen once. Absent ophthalmopathy progression within 18 months defined stable Graves' hyperthyroidism. This sample holds PBMCs from about 9.3 ml fresh peripheral blood. This clonotype has at least ten counts. Antigen: not known. This CDR3 is 14 amino acids long. Germline CDR1 is MNHEY and CDR2 is SVGAGI. V dropped 0 bases and J dropped 9 bases, with 14 bases sitting between them. Study-level results: Within blood appeared most thyroid clonotypes that had expanded above 0.001.

Material: blood. The chain carries TRBV6-5 and TRBJ1-2; D uncertain. This receptor was taken from a man between 18 and 29 years old with Graves' hyperthyroidism. CDR3 in DNA: TGTGCCAGCAGTTACTCCTTGGAGTTCGCGCGCTACACCTTC. As protein: CASSYSLEFARYTF.